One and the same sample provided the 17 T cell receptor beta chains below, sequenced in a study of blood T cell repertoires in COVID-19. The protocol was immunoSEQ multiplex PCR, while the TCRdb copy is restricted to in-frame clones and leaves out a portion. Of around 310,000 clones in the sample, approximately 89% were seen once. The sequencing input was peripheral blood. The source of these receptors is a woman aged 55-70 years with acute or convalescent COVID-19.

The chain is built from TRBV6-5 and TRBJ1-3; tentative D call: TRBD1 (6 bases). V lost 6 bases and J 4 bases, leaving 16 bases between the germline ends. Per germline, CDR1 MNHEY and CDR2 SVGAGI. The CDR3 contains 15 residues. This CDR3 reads CASSRRGGGGNTIYF. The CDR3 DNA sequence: TGTGCCAGCAGCAGACGAGGGGGGGGCGGAAACACCATATATTTT.

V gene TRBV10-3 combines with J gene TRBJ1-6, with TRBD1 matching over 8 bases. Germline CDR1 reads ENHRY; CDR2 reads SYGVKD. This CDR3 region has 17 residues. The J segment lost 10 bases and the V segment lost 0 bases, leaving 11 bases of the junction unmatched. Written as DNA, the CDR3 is TGTGCCATCAGTGAGTCTCCACAGGGGGAAAGGGGATCACCCCTCCACTTT. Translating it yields CAISESPQGERGSPLHF.

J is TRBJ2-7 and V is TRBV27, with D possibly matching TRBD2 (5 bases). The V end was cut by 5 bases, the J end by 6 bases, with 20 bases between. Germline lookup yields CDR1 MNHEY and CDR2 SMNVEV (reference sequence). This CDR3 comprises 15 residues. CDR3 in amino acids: CASSPPGSFQPEQYF. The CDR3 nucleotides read TGTGCCAGCAGTCCTCCGGGGTCCTTTCAACCCGAGCAGTACTTC.

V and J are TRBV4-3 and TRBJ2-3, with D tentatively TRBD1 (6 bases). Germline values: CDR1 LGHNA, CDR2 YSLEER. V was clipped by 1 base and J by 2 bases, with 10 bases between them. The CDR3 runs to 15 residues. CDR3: CASSQGQEHTDTQYF. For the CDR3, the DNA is TGCGCCAGCAGCCAAGGACAGGAACACACAGATACGCAGTATTTT.

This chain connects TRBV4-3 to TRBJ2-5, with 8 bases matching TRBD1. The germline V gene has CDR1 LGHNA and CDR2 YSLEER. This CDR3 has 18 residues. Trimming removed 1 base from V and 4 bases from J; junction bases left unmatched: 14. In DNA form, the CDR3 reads TGCGCCAGCAGCCAAGGTACGACAGGGGCATCGAAGCGAGAGACCCAGTACTTC. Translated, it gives CASSQGTTGASKRETQYF.

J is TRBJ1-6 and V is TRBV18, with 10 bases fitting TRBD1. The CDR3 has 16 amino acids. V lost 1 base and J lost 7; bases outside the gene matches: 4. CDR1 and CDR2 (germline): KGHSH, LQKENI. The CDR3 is CASSPRQGASNSPLHF. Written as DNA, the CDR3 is TGTGCCAGCTCACCACGACAGGGGGCTTCGAATTCACCCCTCCACTTT.

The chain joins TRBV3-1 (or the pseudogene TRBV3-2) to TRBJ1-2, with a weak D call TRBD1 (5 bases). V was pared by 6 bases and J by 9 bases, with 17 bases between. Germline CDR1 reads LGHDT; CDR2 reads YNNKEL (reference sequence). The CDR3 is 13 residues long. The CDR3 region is CASRPPGFSSYTF. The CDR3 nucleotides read TGTGCCAGCAGGCCCCCAGGGTTTTCCAGCTACACCTTC.

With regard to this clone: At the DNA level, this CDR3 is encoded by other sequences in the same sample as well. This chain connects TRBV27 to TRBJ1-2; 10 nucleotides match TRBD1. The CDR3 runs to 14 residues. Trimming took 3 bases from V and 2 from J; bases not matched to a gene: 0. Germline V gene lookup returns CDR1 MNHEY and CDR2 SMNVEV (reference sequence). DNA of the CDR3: TGTGCCAGCAGTTTGGGACAGGGGAACTATGGCTACACCTTC. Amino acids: CASSLGQGNYGYTF.

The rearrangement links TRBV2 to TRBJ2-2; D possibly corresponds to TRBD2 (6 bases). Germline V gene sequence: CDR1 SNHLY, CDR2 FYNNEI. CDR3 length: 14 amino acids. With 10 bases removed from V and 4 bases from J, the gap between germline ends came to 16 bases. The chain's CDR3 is CAIRGRGGTGELFF. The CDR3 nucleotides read TGTGCCATCAGAGGGCGGGGTGGCACCGGGGAGCTGTTTTTT.

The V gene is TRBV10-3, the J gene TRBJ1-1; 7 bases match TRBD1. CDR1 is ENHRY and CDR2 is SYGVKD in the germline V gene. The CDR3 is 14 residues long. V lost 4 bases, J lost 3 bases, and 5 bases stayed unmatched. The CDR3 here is CAISARGLDTEAFF. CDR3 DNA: TGTGCCATCAGTGCAAGGGGGCTGGACACTGAAGCTTTCTTT.

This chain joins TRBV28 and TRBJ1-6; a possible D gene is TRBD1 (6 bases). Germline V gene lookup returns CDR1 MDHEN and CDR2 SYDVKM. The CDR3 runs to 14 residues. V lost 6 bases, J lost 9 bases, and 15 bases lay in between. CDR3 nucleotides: TGTGCCAGCAGGCCGACAGGCGGCGGTTCACCCCTCCACTTT. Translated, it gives CASRPTGGGSPLHF.

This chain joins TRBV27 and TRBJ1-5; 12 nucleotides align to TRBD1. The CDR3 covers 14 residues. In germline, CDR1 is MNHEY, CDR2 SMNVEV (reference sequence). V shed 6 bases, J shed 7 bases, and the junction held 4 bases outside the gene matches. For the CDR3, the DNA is TGTGCCAGCAGGGGACAGGGGGCGAACCAGCCCCAGCATTTT. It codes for CASRGQGANQPQHF.

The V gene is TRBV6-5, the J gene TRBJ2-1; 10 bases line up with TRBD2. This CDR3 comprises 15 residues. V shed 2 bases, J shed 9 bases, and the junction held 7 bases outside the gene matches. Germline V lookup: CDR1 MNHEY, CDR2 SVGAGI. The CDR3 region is CASSYTSSGRSEQFF. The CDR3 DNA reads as TGTGCCAGCAGTTACACCTCTAGCGGGAGAAGTGAGCAGTTCTTC.

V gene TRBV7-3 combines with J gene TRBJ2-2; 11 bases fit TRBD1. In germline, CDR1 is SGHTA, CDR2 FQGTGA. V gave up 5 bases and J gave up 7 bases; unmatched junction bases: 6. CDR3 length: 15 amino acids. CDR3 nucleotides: TGTGCCAGCAGCCTCGGACAGGGGGCCGTCGGGGAGCTGTTTTTT. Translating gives CASSLGQGAVGELFF.

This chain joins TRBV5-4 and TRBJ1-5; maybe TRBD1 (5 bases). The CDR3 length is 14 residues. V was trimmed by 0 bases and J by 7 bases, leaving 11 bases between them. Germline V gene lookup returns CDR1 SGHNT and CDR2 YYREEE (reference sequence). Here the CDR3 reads CASSLDQAGQPQHF. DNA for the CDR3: TGTGCCAGCAGCTTGGATCAGGCAGGGCAGCCCCAGCATTTT.

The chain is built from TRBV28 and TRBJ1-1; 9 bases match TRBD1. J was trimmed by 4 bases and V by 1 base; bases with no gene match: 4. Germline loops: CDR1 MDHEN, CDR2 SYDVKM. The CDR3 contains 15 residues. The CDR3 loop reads CASSLYRGRFTEAFF. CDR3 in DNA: TGTGCCAGCAGTTTATACAGGGGGCGCTTCACTGAAGCTTTCTTT.

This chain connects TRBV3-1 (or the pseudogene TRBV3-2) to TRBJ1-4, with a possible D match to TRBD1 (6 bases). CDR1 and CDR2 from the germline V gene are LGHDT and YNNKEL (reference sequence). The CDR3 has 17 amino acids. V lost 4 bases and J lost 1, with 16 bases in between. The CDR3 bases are TGTGCCAGCAGCCTGAAATCTTACAGGGTAACTAATGAAAAACTGTTTTTT. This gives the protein CASSLKSYRVTNEKLFF.